This entry features one T cell receptor beta chain sequence. Per the original data handling: Nucleated cell counts were estimated from reference gene primer amplification. Data came from immunoSEQ multiplex PCR; TCRdb stores just in-frame clones and leaves some out. D and trimming were read from the DNA, whereas the V and J calls and clone size are those reported in that table. The sample yields around 100,000 clones, about 80% seen once. The CDR3 consists of 17 residues. Trimming took 6 bases from V and 1 from J, leaving 16 bases between them. The germline gives CDR1 MNHEY, CDR2 SMNVEV (reference sequence). This sample was included in a study of blood T cell repertoires in COVID-19.

Material for sequencing was peripheral blood. The V call is TRBV27, the J call TRBJ1-6, with a weak D call TRBD1 (5 bases). The clonotype comes from a man between 70 and 80 years old with active or convalescent COVID-19. Here the CDR3 DNA reads TGTGCCAGCAGCCCCCCTGGGGCCCAATCCTATAATTCACCCCTCCACTTT. Protein sequence: CASSPPGAQSYNSPLHF.